The 18 T cell receptor beta chains below come from one sample, sequenced in a study of T cell repertoires in cytomegalovirus infection. TCRdb fed the reads into MiXCR, producing one record per CDR3 protein. The sample has a few hundred thousand distinct CDR3 sequences; about 39% are singletons. Their recognized antigens are unknown. Here the sequenced sample was cultured PBMCs, taken from culture after CMV antigen stimulation. These receptors came from a human donor in good health (CMV status not recorded). Some clones in this sample may be carry-over from other donors' samples.

CDR3 sequence (DNA): TGTGCCAGCAGCGTGGGACACCTATGGGGCTACACCTTC. This translates into CASSVGHLWGYTF. The chain employs TRBV11-2 and TRBJ1-2; D possibly corresponds to TRBD1 (6 bases). Looked up from germline, CDR1 is SGHAT and CDR2 is FQNNGV. This CDR3 has 13 amino acids. V lost 5 bases to trimming and J lost 8 bases, with 15 bases between them.

This chain uses TRBV7-2 with TRBJ2-7; D not resolved. This CDR3 is built from 14 residues. Between the trimmed V and J ends, which lost 6 bases and 3 bases, there was a span of 15 bases. In germline, CDR1 is SGHTA, CDR2 FQGNSA. CDR3 protein: CASSLTGIIYEQYF. The CDR3, as DNA: TGTGCCAGCAGTTTAACTGGGATAATCTACGAGCAGTACTTC.

The chain carries TRBV7-2 and TRBJ2-3; TRBD2 matches at 12 bases. V dropped 3 bases and J dropped 9; count of bases not matched to a gene: 10. CDR1 SGHTA and CDR2 FQGNSA come from the germline V gene. There are 16 residues in the CDR3. The CDR3: CASSLRDTLAGGTQYF. CDR3 in DNA: TGTGCCAGCAGCTTGCGGGACACCCTAGCGGGAGGGACGCAGTATTTT.

This chain uses TRBV7-6 with TRBJ1-1; no definite D call. The CDR3 spans 14 residues. Trimming cost V 3 bases and J 11 bases, with 19 bases left between them. The germline V gene encodes CDR1 SGHVS and CDR2 FNYEAQ. Written as DNA, the CDR3 is TGTGCCAGCAGCTTTTTCCCCGATACCACGGGGGCTTTCTTT. Amino acids: CASSFFPDTTGAFF.

This chain connects TRBV5-6 to TRBJ1-3; D may be TRBD1 (5 bases). The CDR3 is 15 residues long. Germline CDR1 SGHDT, CDR2 YYEEEE. The V end lost 0 bases, the J end lost 4 bases, and 11 bases lay between the germline ends. The CDR3 nucleotides are TGTGCCAGCAGCTTGGCCGGACAATACGGAAACACCATATATTTT. Its protein is CASSLAGQYGNTIYF.

The table lists this clonotype with a few counts. This sequence joins TRBV7-9 and TRBJ1-3; D perhaps matches TRBD1 (6 bases). The germline gives CDR1 SEHNR, CDR2 FQNEAQ (reference sequence). The CDR3 loop spans 14 amino acids. Between the trimmed V and J ends, which lost 4 bases and 9 bases, there was a span of 16 bases. This chain's CDR3 is CASSYGQTRGTIYF. As DNA, the CDR3 is TGTGCCAGCAGCTATGGACAGACCCGGGGCACCATATATTTT.

There are a few counts of this clonotype. The chain links TRBV6-2 or TRBV6-3 to TRBJ2-1; 7 positions agree with TRBD1. The CDR3 totals 15 residues. With V trimmed by 8 bases and J by 8 bases, 15 bases remained unmatched. Germline CDR1 is MNHEY and CDR2 is SVGEGT. The DNA for the CDR3 is TGTGCCAGCCAACCTTGGACAGGTGGATACTATGAGCAGTTCTTC. Residues: CASQPWTGGYYEQFF.

This chain links TRBV2 with TRBJ1-5; D gene unclear. Germline V lookup: CDR1 SNHLY, CDR2 FYNNEI. Trimming cost V 3 bases and J 4 bases, with 7 bases left between them. The CDR3 totals 13 residues. CDR3 protein: CASSETANQPQHF. The CDR3 DNA reads as TGTGCCAGCAGTGAGACGGCGAATCAGCCCCAGCATTTT.

This clonotype was seen once. The V gene is TRBV2, the J gene TRBJ2-5; no firm D call. The V end lost 8 bases, the J end lost 5 bases, and 12 bases lay between the germline ends. The CDR3 extends over 12 amino acids. Germline V gene sequence: CDR1 SNHLY, CDR2 FYNNEI. CDR3 nucleotides: TGTGCCAGCGAAAGGGTCACGGAGACCCAGTACTTC. This encodes CASERVTETQYF.

CDR3 sequence (DNA): TGTGCCAGCAGTGAAGCGCGTGGGTTCGGAGAGACCCAGTACTTC. The encoded protein is CASSEARGFGETQYF. V usage is TRBV6-1 and J usage is TRBJ2-5; D is unclear. Germline V gene sequence: CDR1 MNHNS, CDR2 SASEGT. The CDR3 has 15 residues. Deletions cut 0 bases from V and 4 bases from J, with 12 bases between.

This chain uses TRBV27 with TRBJ2-1, with D unresolved. The CDR3 consists of 12 residues. Looked up from germline, CDR1 is MNHEY and CDR2 is SMNVEV (reference sequence). Trimming pared 5 bases from V and 6 bases from J, leaving 8 bases between. The CDR3 protein is CASSPFSNEQFF. CDR3 in DNA: TGTGCCAGCAGTCCGTTCTCCAATGAGCAGTTCTTC.

In its sample, this clonotype was seen once. The V and J genes are TRBV29-1 and TRBJ1-2; D possibly corresponds to TRBD1 (5 bases). CDR1 and CDR2 from the germline V gene are SQVTM and ANQGSEA. Trimming shortened V by 6 bases and J by 7 bases, and 15 bases separated the two germline ends. The CDR3 covers 12 residues. The CDR3: CSVLTGYLGYTF. CDR3 nucleotides: TGCAGCGTGCTCACAGGCTACCTTGGCTACACCTTC.

The rearrangement links TRBV12-3 or TRBV12-4 to TRBJ1-3; D is unclear. CDR3 size: 15 residues. V lost 1 base and J lost 0, with 7 bases in between. Here the CDR3 DNA reads TGTGCCAGCAGTTTAGGGCTGAGCTCTGGAAACACCATATATTTT. It specifies CASSLGLSSGNTIYF.

This clonotype turned up a few times. The chain employs TRBV7-2 and TRBJ2-7; no firm D call. Trimming shortened V by 5 bases and J by 10 bases, and 18 bases separated the two germline ends. The CDR3 is made up of 13 amino acids. In germline, CDR1 is SGHTA, CDR2 FQGNSA. CDR3: CASSQNQGSPQYF. CDR3 bases: TGTGCCAGCAGCCAAAACCAAGGGTCCCCTCAGTACTTC. The entire variable domain, with the rest obtained from reference TRBV7-2 and TRBJ2-7, is as follows: GAGVSQSPSNKVTEKGKDVELRCDPISGHTALYWYRQSLGQGLEFLIYFQGNSAPDKSGLPSDRFSAERTGGSVSTLTIQRTQQEDSAVYLCASSQNQGSPQYFGPGTRLTVT.

This chain uses TRBV9 with TRBJ2-3, with TRBD1 as a possible D gene (5 bases). Trimming stripped 7 bases from V and 4 bases from J, with 13 bases between. The V gene's germline CDR1 is SGDLS and CDR2 YYNGEE. The CDR3 loop spans 13 amino acids. The CDR3 is CASGSVGPDTQYF. The DNA of the CDR3 is TGTGCCAGCGGATCGGTGGGGCCAGATACGCAGTATTTT.

This clonotype was seen a few times. This rearrangement joins TRBV7-2 to TRBJ1-1; TRBD1 matches at 8 bases. The CDR3 spans 12 residues. V shed 5 bases, J shed 10 bases, and the junction held 6 bases outside the gene matches. Germline V gene sequence: CDR1 SGHTA, CDR2 FQGNSA. CDR3 protein: CASSTRGPGAFF. The CDR3 DNA reads TGTGCCAGCAGCACCAGGGGGCCCGGAGCTTTCTTT.

The sample holds a few counts of this clonotype. This rearrangement joins TRBV6-1 to TRBJ2-7; maybe TRBD1 (6 bases). The germline gives CDR1 MNHNS, CDR2 SASEGT. The CDR3 extends over 16 amino acids. V lost 6 bases and J 2 bases, leaving 20 bases between the germline ends. The CDR3 bases are TGTGCCAGCAGCCCAGAACAGGGTCTATGGACCTACGAGCAGTACTTC. Translating it yields CASSPEQGLWTYEQYF.

CDR3 amino acids: CASSPPRRPDTQYF. As DNA, the CDR3 is TGTGCCAGCAGCCCCCCGAGGAGACCAGATACGCAGTATTTT. The chain couples TRBV9 to TRBJ2-3, with unresolved D. Germline CDR1 is SGDLS and CDR2 is YYNGEE. V was clipped by 4 bases and J by 4 bases, with 13 bases between them. The CDR3 covers 14 residues.